This TCR beta chain was recovered during a study of blood T cell repertoires in COVID-19. Study details: The United States, Italy and Spain were the sources of the acute and convalescent COVID-19 samples.

Under the authors' procedure: Amplification with reference gene primers provided the estimates of nucleated cell counts. Libraries were prepared by immunoSEQ multiplex PCR; TCRdb keeps only in-frame clonotypes and omits some of them. D and trimming come from the DNA, and the V and J calls and clone size come from that table. The repertoire has hundreds of thousands of clones, 70% to 90% of them found once; the top ten carry about 1.3%. This CDR3 contains 15 residues. Looked up from germline, CDR1 is SGHNT and CDR2 is YYREEE (reference sequence). V dropped 6 bases and J dropped 6; count of bases not matched to a gene: 13.

V is TRBV5-4 and J is TRBJ1-1, with TRBD1 identical over 8 bases. The receptor's source is a man at least 80 years old with acute or convalescent COVID-19. Sample: peripheral blood. The CDR3, as DNA: TGTGCCAGCAAACAGGGGGGAATTGGATCCCCTGAAGCTTTCTTT. Translation: CASKQGGIGSPEAFF. Full variable domain (outside the CDR3, taken from reference TRBV5-4 and TRBJ1-1): ETGVTQSPTHLIKTRGQQVTLRCSSQSGHNTVSWYQQALGQGPQFIFQYYREEENGRGNFPPRFSGLQFPNYSSELNVNALELDDSALYLCASKQGGIGSPEAFFGQGTRLTVV.